This record looks at one T cell receptor (beta chain) sequence and its context. This entry comes from a study of blood T cell repertoires in COVID-19. Turning to the study itself: Researchers got acute and convalescent COVID-19 samples from the United States, Italy and Spain.

How the authors handled the data: Cell counts per sample came from amplifying reference gene primers. Using immunoSEQ multiplex PCR, the repertoire was profiled, and TCRdb retains in-frame clones only, with some absent. The DNA gave D and trimming, while V, J and clone size come from that table. The sample has about 140,000 clones, around 90% seen once; the top ten hold under 3%. Between the trimmed V and J ends, which lost 5 bases and 4 bases, there was a span of 12 bases. This CDR3 contains 13 residues. Germline assignment: CDR1 SGHRS and CDR2 YFSETQ. Enrollment of patients from Seattle took place during active infection, with longitudinal follow-up.

Sequenced: peripheral blood. The rearrangement joins TRBV5-1 to TRBJ1-2, with a possible D match to TRBD1 (5 bases). This receptor was taken from a human donor with COVID-19, enrolled during active disease. The donor label of this sample is uncertain. Here the CDR3 reads CASSPDNSYGYTF. The CDR3 DNA is TGCGCCAGCAGTCCGGACAATAGCTATGGCTACACCTTC.